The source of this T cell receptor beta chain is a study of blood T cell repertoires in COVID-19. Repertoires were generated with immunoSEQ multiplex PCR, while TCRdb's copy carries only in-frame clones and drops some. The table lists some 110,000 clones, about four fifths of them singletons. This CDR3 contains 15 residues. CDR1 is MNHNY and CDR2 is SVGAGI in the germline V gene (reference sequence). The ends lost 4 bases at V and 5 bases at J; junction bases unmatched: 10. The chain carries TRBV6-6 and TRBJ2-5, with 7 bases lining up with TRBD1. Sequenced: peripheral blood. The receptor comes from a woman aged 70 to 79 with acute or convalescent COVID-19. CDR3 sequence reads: CASSSGTVETETQYF. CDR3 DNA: TGTGCCAGCAGTTCCGGGACAGTCGAGACTGAGACCCAGTACTTC.